Each of the 8 T cell receptor beta chains below was sequenced from the same sample in a study of CD8 T cells in Susac syndrome. Reverse transcription used about 0.45 to 1 ug RNA and random hexamers. Each CDR3 protein is one row after TCRdb ran MiXCR on the immunoSEQ multiplex PCR reads. This table has roughly 150,000 distinct CDR3 sequences, roughly 94% appearing once. The sample consisted of CD8+ T cells from PBMCs. The receptors here all came from a human donor with multiple sclerosis.

This clonotype was recorded only once. The chain joins TRBV20-1 to TRBJ2-7, with D possibly matching TRBD2 (5 bases). The V and J ends lost 6 bases and 6 bases respectively, with 24 bases between them. CDR1 and CDR2 from the germline V gene are DFQATT and SNEGSKA (reference sequence). The CDR3 covers 15 residues. The CDR3 is CSALMEWGSTSEQYF. DNA of the CDR3: TGCAGTGCACTAATGGAATGGGGATCCACTAGCGAGCAGTACTTC.

The chain couples TRBV30 to TRBJ2-2; D uncertain. This CDR3 comprises 15 residues. V was clipped by 4 bases and J by 2 bases, with 14 bases between them. The germline gives CDR1 GTSNPN, CDR2 SVGIG (reference sequence). For the CDR3, the DNA is TGTGCCTGGATACCGGTATCTACAAACACCGGGGAGCTGTTTTTT. This translates into CAWIPVSTNTGELFF.

V usage is TRBV6-2 or TRBV6-3 and J usage is TRBJ2-1; 9 nucleotides match TRBD1. The CDR3 runs to 15 residues. From germline, CDR1 is MNHEY and CDR2 SVGEGT. Trimming at V came to 3 bases and at J to 5 bases, leaving 5 bases not matched to a gene. The CDR3 DNA is TGTGCCAGCAGTTATTTGGGACAGGGAAACAATGAGCAGTTCTTC. It encodes CASSYLGQGNNEQFF.

The chain is built from TRBV7-8 and TRBJ1-5; no reliable D call. This CDR3 is 14 amino acids long. The germline gives CDR1 SGHVS, CDR2 FQNEAQ. Trimming took off 5 bases at V and 1 base at J, with 9 bases between the two ends. CDR3 in amino acids: CASSAQSSNQPQHF. For the CDR3, the DNA is TGTGCCAGCAGCGCACAGAGCAGCAATCAGCCCCAGCATTTT.

The rearrangement joins TRBV5-1 to TRBJ2-1; D might be TRBD1 (6 bases). The CDR3 consists of 16 residues. Between the trimmed V and J ends, which lost 4 bases and 9 bases, there was a span of 23 bases. Germline V gives CDR1 SGHRS, CDR2 YFSETQ. The CDR3 nucleotides read TGCGCCAGCAGCCCTCCGGACAGTCACCCCATTACTGAGCAGTTCTTC. It specifies CASSPPDSHPITEQFF.

V gene TRBV2 combines with J gene TRBJ1-2; maybe TRBD1 (6 bases). The CDR3 runs 11 residues. In germline, CDR1 is SNHLY, CDR2 FYNNEI. The V and J ends lost 6 bases and 6 bases respectively, with 8 bases between them. CDR3 residues: CASRRQDGYTF. The CDR3 coding sequence is TGTGCCAGCAGACGACAGGATGGCTACACCTTC. The full variable domain, rest sourced from reference TRBV2 and TRBJ1-2, is EPEVTQTPSHQVTQMGQEVILRCVPISNHLYFYWYRQILGQKVEFLVSFYNNEISEKSEIFDDQFSVERPDGSNFTLKIRSTKLEDSAMYFCASRRQDGYTFGSGTRLTVV.

This chain links TRBV9 with TRBJ1-1, with D maybe TRBD1 (5 bases). The germline gives CDR1 SGDLS, CDR2 YYNGEE. V was shortened by 0 bases and J by 0 bases, with 6 bases between the two germline ends. The CDR3 spans 14 residues. This CDR3 is CASSVAGVNTEAFF. CDR3 sequence (DNA): TGTGCCAGCAGCGTAGCGGGGGTGAACACTGAAGCTTTCTTT.

The V gene is TRBV20-1, the J gene TRBJ1-6; D uncertain. Trimming shortened V by 6 bases and J by 0 bases, and 18 bases separated the two germline ends. The CDR3 length is 17 residues. CDR1 is DFQATT and CDR2 is SNEGSKA in the germline V gene (reference sequence). The CDR3 DNA reads as TGCAGTGCCCGGGATTCCCTAACGGACTCCTATAATTCACCCCTCCACTTT. Amino acids: CSARDSLTDSYNSPLHF.